These 10 T cell receptor beta chains were all obtained from the same sample, sequenced in a study of CD8 T cells in ankylosing spondylitis. TCRdb redid the calling of the 5' RACE reads with MiXCR, one entry per CDR3 protein. The sample carries over 700,000 distinct CDR3 sequences, around 20% recorded once. Their target antigens are unknown. Study-wide results and limits: Ankylosing spondylitis blood appeared to carry a characteristic TCR beta motif of several highly homologous variants.

The sequencing input was blood, either unsorted or a sorted T cell fraction (not recorded which). Source of these receptors: a male donor with ankylosing spondylitis.

The rearrangement links TRBV20-1 to TRBJ2-5, with 8 positions matching TRBD1. The length of the CDR3 is 13 residues. CDR1 is DFQATT, CDR2 SNEGSKA, per germline (reference sequence). Unmatched junction bases numbered 7, after V lost 5 bases and J lost 5 bases. CDR3 protein: CSAAKTGGETQYF. As DNA, the CDR3 is TGCAGTGCTGCCAAAACAGGGGGGGAGACCCAGTACTTC.

This clonotype was recorded many times. The CDR3 sequence: CASRLAESSYNEQFF. The CDR3 DNA is TGTGCCAGCAGATTAGCGGAAAGCTCCTACAATGAGCAGTTCTTC. V is TRBV2 and J is TRBJ2-1; maybe TRBD2 (6 bases). Per the germline V gene, CDR1 is SNHLY and CDR2 is FYNNEI. V lost 6 bases, J lost 0 bases, and 12 bases lay in between. CDR3 length equals 15 residues. The full variable domain, in which reference TRBV2 and TRBJ2-1 provide the parts outside the CDR3, is EPEVTQTPSHQVTQMGQEVILRCVPISNHLYFYWYRQILGQKVEFLVSFYNNEISEKSEIFDDQFSVERPDGSNFTLKIRSTKLEDSAMYFCASRLAESSYNEQFFGPGTRLTVL.

This clonotype was seen at least ten times. The rearrangement joins TRBV2 to TRBJ2-2; no clear D. Germline CDR1 is SNHLY and CDR2 is FYNNEI. The CDR3 length is 14 residues. Trimming stripped 6 bases from V and 4 bases from J, with 12 bases between. Here the CDR3 DNA reads TGTGCCAGCAGACAGACCCTGGGCACCGGGGAGCTGTTTTTT. Translating gives CASRQTLGTGELFF.

The V call is TRBV12-3 or TRBV12-4, the J call TRBJ1-5, with D perhaps TRBD1 (5 bases). Trimming left V 2 bases short and J 7 bases short, with 12 bases between. The CDR3 contains 14 residues. The DNA for the CDR3 is TGTGCCAGCAGTTTACAAGGGGAGGGACAGCCCCAGCATTTT. This translates into CASSLQGEGQPQHF.

This clonotype was counted only a few times. The chain uses TRBV5-4 and TRBJ2-5; D is possibly TRBD2 (6 bases). Germline V gene data show CDR1 as SGHNT and CDR2 as YYREEE (reference sequence). The CDR3 has 16 residues. Trimming took 7 bases from V and 4 from J, leaving 23 bases between them. The CDR3 region is CASDFLPEGRGETQYF. The CDR3 nucleotides read TGTGCCAGCGACTTCCTTCCGGAGGGGCGCGGAGAGACCCAGTACTTC.

This clonotype was seen once. Since no conserved phenylalanine or tryptophan closes the CDR3, a read error is the likely cause. The J gene is TRBJ1-1, the V gene TRBV29-1; 8 nucleotides match TRBD1. J was trimmed by 11 bases and V by 7 bases; bases with no gene match: 9. The CDR3 is 11 amino acids. Germline V gives CDR1 SQVTM, CDR2 ANQGSEA. CDR3 amino acids: CSAIVTGEAFL. In DNA form, the CDR3 reads TGCAGCGCTATCGTGACAGGGGAGGCTTTCTTA.

J is TRBJ2-2 and V is TRBV20-1; 7 bases map to TRBD1. In germline, CDR1 is DFQATT, CDR2 SNEGSKA (reference sequence). The CDR3 contains 15 residues. The trim removed 5 bases at V and 7 bases at J, leaving 13 bases unmatched. The CDR3 loop reads CSAPQRGRRGGELFF. CDR3 nucleotides: TGCAGTGCTCCCCAGAGGGGGCGCCGGGGCGGGGAGCTGTTTTTT.

This clonotype was counted a few times. The J gene is TRBJ1-1, the V gene TRBV29-1; D not resolved. Germline V CDR1 and CDR2: SQVTM, ANQGSEA. Trimming pared 7 bases from V and 0 bases from J, leaving 12 bases between. CDR3 length: 13 amino acids. CDR3 sequence (DNA): TGCAGCGCCATAGCCCAACTGAACACTGAAGCTTTCTTT. The encoded protein is CSAIAQLNTEAFF.

V is TRBV2 and J is TRBJ2-7, with D perhaps matching TRBD1 (6 bases). Germline CDR1 and CDR2: SNHLY and FYNNEI. CDR3 length: 13 residues. V dropped 5 bases and J dropped 3 bases, with 11 bases sitting between them. The CDR3 reads CASSTRTVYEQYF. CDR3 DNA: TGTGCCAGCAGTACCAGGACAGTCTACGAGCAGTACTTC.

This clonotype was found a few times. This chain joins TRBV2 and TRBJ2-1, with D tentatively TRBD1 (5 bases). CDR1 is SNHLY and CDR2 is FYNNEI in the germline V gene. The CDR3 is 14 residues long. The ends were cut back, 7 bases at V and 4 bases at J, with 14 bases in the middle. CDR3 DNA sequence: TGTGCCAGCACCGCGACAGCCCCGTACAATGAGCAGTTCTTC. It yields the protein CASTATAPYNEQFF.